Each of the 26 T cell receptor beta chains below was sequenced from the same sample in a study of OX40 agonist ivuxolimab in advanced cancers. The method behind the library was the immunoSEQ multiplex PCR assay. TCRdb's version of the immuneACCESS table is confined to in-frame rearrangements and falls short of the full clone set. An unresolved V gene accounts for under half of the shortfall where checked; the remainder is of unknown origin. The sample yields approximately 110,000 clones; 85% to 95% were counted once. The ten largest clonotypes hold more than 0.7% of the sample. Specimen: CD4+ or CD8+ T cells sorted from blood, collected in a trial of the OX40 agonist ivuxolimab. The receptor set was obtained from an adult with an advanced solid tumor such as melanoma, head and neck, liver or kidney cancer.

The rearrangement links TRBV19 to TRBJ1-1; the match to TRBD1 covers 7 bases. Unmatched junction bases numbered 5, after V lost 3 bases and J lost 1 base. CDR3 length: 15 residues. CDR1 LNHDA and CDR2 SQIVND come from the germline V gene (reference sequence). This CDR3 is CASSMSGTANTEAFF. CDR3 DNA sequence: TGTGCCAGTAGTATGAGTGGGACAGCGAACACTGAAGCTTTCTTT. Full variable domain (rest looked up from reference TRBV19 and TRBJ1-1): DGGITQSPKYLFRKEGQNVTLSCEQNLNHDAMYWYRQDPGQGLRLIYYSQIVNDFQKGDIAEGYSVSREKKESFPLTVTSAQKNPTAFYLCASSMSGTANTEAFFGQGTRLTVV.

This chain joins TRBV9 and TRBJ1-2; tentative D call: TRBD1 (6 bases). CDR1 is SGDLS, CDR2 YYNGEE, per germline. This CDR3 region has 15 residues. V lost 7 bases and J 8 bases, leaving 24 bases between the germline ends. Here the CDR3 DNA reads TGTGCCAGCGGCCGCCTGCAGGAGATGCAGGGGGGCTACACCTTC. This translates into CASGRLQEMQGGYTF.

The chain is built from TRBV4-3 and TRBJ1-2; weak D call: TRBD1 (5 bases). The germline CDR1 and CDR2 sequences are LGHNA and YSLEER. Deletions cut 6 bases from V and 3 bases from J, with 17 bases between. The CDR3 is made up of 15 amino acids. CDR3 protein: CASSPSGALDYGYTF. The CDR3 DNA reads TGCGCCAGCAGTCCCTCTGGGGCCTTGGACTATGGCTACACCTTC.

The chain is built from TRBV5-4 and TRBJ1-4, with a possible D match to TRBD1 (6 bases). Germline loops: CDR1 SGHNT, CDR2 YYREEE (reference sequence). The CDR3 sequence is 15 residues long. The ends were cut back, 4 bases at V and 5 bases at J, with 15 bases in the middle. In nucleotides, the CDR3 is TGTGCCAGCAGCGCAACAGGGTCACAAAATGAAAAACTGTTTTTT. Translation gives CASSATGSQNEKLFF.

Written as DNA, the CDR3 is TGTGCCAGCAGTTTATCCTGGGGCGGGGACGTATACAATGAGCAGTTCTTC. Its translation: CASSLSWGGDVYNEQFF. The gene calls are TRBV27 and TRBJ2-1; D is perhaps TRBD2 (6 bases). The ends were cut back, 0 bases at V and 4 bases at J, with 16 bases in the middle. Germline V gene sequence: CDR1 MNHEY, CDR2 SMNVEV (reference sequence). CDR3 length: 17 residues.

The chain uses TRBV11-2 and TRBJ1-1, with D perhaps matching TRBD1 (5 bases). This CDR3 is built from 16 residues. The V and J ends lost 1 base and 1 base respectively, with 13 bases between them. Per germline, CDR1 SGHAT and CDR2 FQNNGV. In DNA, the CDR3 is TGTGCCAGCAGCTTAGGTTTGGGGGTCAGGAACACTGAAGCTTTCTTT. Protein sequence: CASSLGLGVRNTEAFF.

This sequence joins TRBV6-6 and TRBJ1-1, with D unclear. Germline assignment: CDR1 MNHNY and CDR2 SVGAGI (reference sequence). V lost 0 bases to trimming and J lost 6 bases, with 14 bases between them. This CDR3 has 15 amino acids. Written as DNA, the CDR3 is TGTGCCAGCAGTTACTCGAGCAACCGAAAACCTGAAGCTTTCTTT. Protein product: CASSYSSNRKPEAFF.

The chain recombines TRBV4-2 with TRBJ2-3, with 7 positions matching TRBD2. The V segment lost 1 base and the J segment 2 bases; nucleotides outside the gene matches: 9. This CDR3 is built from 17 residues. Germline assignment: CDR1 LGHNA and CDR2 YNFKEQ. CDR3 residues: CASSQAPGAGNTDTQYF. The CDR3, as DNA: TGTGCCAGCAGCCAAGCCCCGGGAGCGGGGAACACAGATACGCAGTATTTT.

This sequence joins TRBV18 and TRBJ2-7, with TRBD2 identical over 8 bases. Trimming removed 4 bases from V and 0 bases from J; junction bases left unmatched: 8. Germline V lookup: CDR1 KGHSH, CDR2 LQKENI. This CDR3 contains 16 residues. CDR3 loop: CASSRDLAGASYEQYF. In nucleotides, the CDR3 is TGTGCCAGCTCACGGGACCTAGCGGGCGCCTCCTACGAGCAGTACTTC.

V is TRBV13 and J is TRBJ1-2; 7 bases align to TRBD1. The CDR3 has 14 residues. CDR1 and CDR2 (germline): PRHDT, FYEKMQ (reference sequence). Trimming removed 0 bases from V and 6 bases from J; junction bases left unmatched: 4. This CDR3 is CASSLGTGQDGYTF. CDR3 DNA sequence: TGTGCCAGCAGCTTAGGGACAGGGCAGGATGGCTACACCTTC.

This clone has just one count. The chain combines TRBV19 with TRBJ2-7; 7 positions match TRBD2. This CDR3 contains 15 residues. Trimming took 1 base from V and 2 from J; bases not matched to a gene: 5. Germline CDR1 is LNHDA and CDR2 is SQIVND (reference sequence). The CDR3 DNA sequence: TGTGCCAGTAGTATAGGGGCTAGCGGCCCCTACGAGCAGTACTTC. It codes for CASSIGASGPYEQYF.

V and J are TRBV18 and TRBJ1-4; possibly TRBD1 for D (6 bases). V was cut by 5 bases and J by 4 bases, with 14 bases left in between. The CDR3 length is 15 residues. Per germline, CDR1 KGHSH and CDR2 LQKENI. The CDR3 bases are TGTGCCAGCTCAAGCCGACAGGTCGATAATGAAAAACTGTTTTTT. Protein: CASSSRQVDNEKLFF.

The rearrangement joins TRBV10-1 to TRBJ1-2, with D perhaps matching TRBD1 (5 bases). Germline CDR1 and CDR2: WNHNN and SYGVQD (reference sequence). The CDR3 has 13 residues. Deletions cut 4 bases from V and 0 bases from J, with 6 bases between. The CDR3 loop is CASSGDANYGYTF. CDR3 DNA sequence: TGCGCCAGCAGTGGGGACGCTAACTATGGCTACACCTTC.

The rearrangement links TRBV7-8 to TRBJ2-2; tentative D call: TRBD1 (6 bases). The ends were cut back, 5 bases at V and 1 base at J, with 14 bases in the middle. The germline gives CDR1 SGHVS, CDR2 FQNEAQ. The CDR3 loop spans 16 amino acids. CDR3 sequence: CASSSGPGQNTGELFF. In nucleotides, the CDR3 is TGTGCCAGCAGCAGCGGACCGGGACAGAACACCGGGGAGCTGTTTTTT.

This clone was recorded only once. J is TRBJ2-3 and V is TRBV25-1; D is unclear. There are 13 residues in the CDR3. Trimming shortened V by 1 base and J by 3 bases, and 5 bases separated the two germline ends. From germline, CDR1 is MGHDK and CDR2 SYGVNS. The CDR3 here is CASSESGTDTQYF. In DNA, the CDR3 is TGTGCCAGCAGTGAATCCGGAACAGATACGCAGTATTTT.

CDR3 nucleotide sequence: TGCGCCAGCAGCTCTTCTGCGGGCTACAATGAGCAGTTCTTC. Translated: CASSSSAGYNEQFF. The chain combines TRBV5-1 with TRBJ2-1; D is possibly TRBD2 (5 bases). This CDR3 is 14 amino acids long. Deletions cut 3 bases from V and 3 bases from J, with 10 bases between. Germline CDR1 SGHRS, CDR2 YFSETQ.

This clone was seen just once. The CDR3 region is CASSRTDYEQYF. The CDR3 DNA reads as TGCGCCAGCAGCAGGACTGATTACGAGCAGTACTTC. The V and J genes are TRBV5-1 and TRBJ2-7, with D possibly matching TRBD2 (5 bases). V dropped 4 bases and J dropped 4 bases, with 9 bases sitting between them. The CDR3 is 12 residues long. Looked up from germline, CDR1 is SGHRS and CDR2 is YFSETQ.

The chain links TRBV7-2 to TRBJ2-7; D call uncertain. The CDR3 contains 14 residues. V was trimmed by 3 bases and J by 0 bases, leaving 9 bases between them. From germline, CDR1 is SGHTA and CDR2 FQGNSA. The CDR3 spells CASSLDRTSYEQYF. The DNA for the CDR3 is TGTGCCAGCAGCTTGGACCGGACCTCCTACGAGCAGTACTTC. The full variable domain, its missing parts supplied by reference TRBV7-2 and TRBJ2-7, is GAGVSQSPSNKVTEKGKDVELRCDPISGHTALYWYRQSLGQGLEFLIYFQGNSAPDKSGLPSDRFSAERTGGSVSTLTIQRTQQEDSAVYLCASSLDRTSYEQYFGPGTRLTVT.

The chain joins TRBV5-6 to TRBJ2-3; 7 bases line up with TRBD1. The CDR3 is 14 amino acids. Germline loops: CDR1 SGHDT, CDR2 YYEEEE. Trimming took 4 bases from V and 4 from J; bases not matched to a gene: 6. The CDR3 reads CASSHDRAPDTQYF. The CDR3 nucleotides read TGTGCCAGCAGCCACGACAGGGCCCCAGATACGCAGTATTTT.

CDR3 residues: CASREIRDVASPLHF. The CDR3 coding sequence is TGTGCCAGCAGAGAAATCCGGGACGTGGCTTCACCCCTCCACTTT. J is TRBJ1-6 and V is TRBV28; D is possibly TRBD1 (5 bases). The germline V and J ends were trimmed by 6 bases and 9 bases, with 18 bases remaining between them. This CDR3 has 15 residues. Germline-derived CDR1 and CDR2 are MDHEN and SYDVKM.

The sample holds one count of this clone. The chain links TRBV19 to TRBJ1-1, with 10 positions matching TRBD1. The trim removed 7 bases at V and 4 bases at J, leaving 9 bases unmatched. There are 15 residues in the CDR3. The V gene's germline CDR1 is LNHDA and CDR2 SQIVND (reference sequence). This chain's CDR3 is CASIKKGQGITEAFF. Written as DNA, the CDR3 is TGTGCCAGTATTAAAAAGGGACAGGGGATCACTGAAGCTTTCTTT.

The genes are TRBV4-2 and TRBJ2-1; D not resolved. Deletions cut 4 bases from V and 4 bases from J, with 11 bases between. The germline V gene encodes CDR1 LGHNA and CDR2 YNFKEQ. The CDR3 runs to 14 residues. The CDR3 sequence is CASSPRQTYNEQFF. CDR3 coding DNA: TGTGCCAGCAGCCCTCGGCAGACGTACAATGAGCAGTTCTTC.

The chain joins TRBV18 to TRBJ1-2, with 8 positions matching TRBD1. The J segment lost 2 bases and the V segment lost 4 bases, leaving 6 bases of the junction unmatched. Germline CDR1 and CDR2: KGHSH and LQKENI. CDR3 length equals 15 residues. The CDR3 loop is CASSQGTGKNYGYTF. The DNA of the CDR3 is TGTGCCAGCTCACAAGGGACAGGAAAAAACTATGGCTACACCTTC.

The rearrangement joins TRBV19 to TRBJ2-1, with TRBD2 matching 13 bases. Germline V gene data show CDR1 as LNHDA and CDR2 as SQIVND (reference sequence). There are 13 residues in the CDR3. Trimming removed 9 bases from V and 4 bases from J; junction bases left unmatched: 0. CDR3 loop: CARGLAGYNEQFF. DNA of the CDR3: TGTGCCAGGGGACTAGCGGGATACAATGAGCAGTTCTTC.

CDR3 region: CASSLDGGGAPRETQYF. In nucleotides, the CDR3 is TGTGCCAGCAGCTTAGATGGTGGGGGGGCGCCAAGAGAGACCCAGTACTTC. The chain links TRBV11-3 to TRBJ2-5, with D possibly being TRBD2 (7 bases). Germline V gene lookup returns CDR1 SGHNT and CDR2 YENEEA. This CDR3 region has 17 residues. V was trimmed by 0 bases and J by 4 bases, leaving 18 bases between them.

The rearrangement joins TRBV30 to TRBJ2-5; perhaps TRBD1 as D (5 bases). The CDR3 loop spans 14 amino acids. Germline CDR1 and CDR2: GTSNPN and SVGIG (reference sequence). V lost 3 bases to trimming and J lost 1 base, with 12 bases between them. This CDR3 is CAWSMGPSQETQYF. CDR3 bases: TGTGCCTGGAGCATGGGGCCCTCCCAAGAGACCCAGTACTTC.